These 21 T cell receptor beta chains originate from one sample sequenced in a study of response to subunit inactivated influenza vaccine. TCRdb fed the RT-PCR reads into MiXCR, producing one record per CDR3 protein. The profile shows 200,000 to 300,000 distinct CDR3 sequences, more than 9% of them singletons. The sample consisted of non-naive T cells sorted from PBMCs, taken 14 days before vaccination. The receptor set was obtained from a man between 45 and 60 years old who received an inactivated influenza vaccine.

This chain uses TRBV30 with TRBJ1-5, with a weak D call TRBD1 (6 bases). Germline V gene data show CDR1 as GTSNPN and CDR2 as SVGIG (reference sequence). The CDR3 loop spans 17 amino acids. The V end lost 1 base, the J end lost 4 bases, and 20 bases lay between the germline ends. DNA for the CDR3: TGTGCCTGGAGTGGGGGGGGGAGACAGGAGAGGAATCAGCCCCAGCATTTT. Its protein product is CAWSGGGRQERNQPQHF.

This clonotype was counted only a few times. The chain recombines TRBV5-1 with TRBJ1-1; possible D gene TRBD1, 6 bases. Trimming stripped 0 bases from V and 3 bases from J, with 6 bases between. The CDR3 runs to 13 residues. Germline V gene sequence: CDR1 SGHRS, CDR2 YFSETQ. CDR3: CASSLGQDTEAFF. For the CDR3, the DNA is TGCGCCAGCAGCTTGGGACAGGACACTGAAGCTTTCTTT. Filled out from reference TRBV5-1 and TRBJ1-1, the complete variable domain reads KAGVTQTPRYLIKTRGQQVTLSCSPISGHRSVSWYQQTPGQGLQFLFEYFSETQRNKGNFPGRFSGRQFSNSRSEMNVSTLELGDSALYLCASSLGQDTEAFFGQGTRLTVV.

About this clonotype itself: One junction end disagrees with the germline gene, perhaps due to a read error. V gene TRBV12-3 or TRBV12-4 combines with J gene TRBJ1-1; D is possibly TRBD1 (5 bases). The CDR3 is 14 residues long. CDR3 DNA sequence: TGTGGCAGCAGCCCCCGGGGGATGAACACTGAAGCTTTCTTT. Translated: CGSSPRGMNTEAFF.

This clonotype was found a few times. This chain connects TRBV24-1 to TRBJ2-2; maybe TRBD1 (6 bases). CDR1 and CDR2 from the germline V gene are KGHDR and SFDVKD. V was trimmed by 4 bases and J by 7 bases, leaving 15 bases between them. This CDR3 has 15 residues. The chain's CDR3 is CATSEAQGSGGELFF. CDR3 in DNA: TGTGCCACCAGTGAGGCACAGGGATCGGGCGGGGAGCTGTTTTTT.

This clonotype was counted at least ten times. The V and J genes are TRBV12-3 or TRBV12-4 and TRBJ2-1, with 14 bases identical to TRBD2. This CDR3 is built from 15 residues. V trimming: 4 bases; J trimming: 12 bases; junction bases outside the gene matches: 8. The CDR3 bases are TGTGCCAGCAGTTCCGGGACTAGCGGGAGTTTGGGGCAGTTCTTC. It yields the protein CASSSGTSGSLGQFF.

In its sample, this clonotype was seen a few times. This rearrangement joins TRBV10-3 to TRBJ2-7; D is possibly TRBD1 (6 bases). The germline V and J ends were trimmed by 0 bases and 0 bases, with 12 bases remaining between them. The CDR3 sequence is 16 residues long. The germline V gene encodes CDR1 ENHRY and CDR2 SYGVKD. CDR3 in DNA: TGTGCCATCAGTGAGTCCCCCCGGGACAACTCCTACGAGCAGTACTTC. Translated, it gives CAISESPRDNSYEQYF.

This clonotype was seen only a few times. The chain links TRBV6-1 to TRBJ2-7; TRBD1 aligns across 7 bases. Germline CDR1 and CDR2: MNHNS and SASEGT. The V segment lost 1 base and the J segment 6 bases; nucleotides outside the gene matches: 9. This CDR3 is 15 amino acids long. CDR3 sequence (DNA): TGTGCCAGCAGTGAAGACGAACAGGGGTGGTTCGAGCAGTACTTC. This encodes CASSEDEQGWFEQYF.

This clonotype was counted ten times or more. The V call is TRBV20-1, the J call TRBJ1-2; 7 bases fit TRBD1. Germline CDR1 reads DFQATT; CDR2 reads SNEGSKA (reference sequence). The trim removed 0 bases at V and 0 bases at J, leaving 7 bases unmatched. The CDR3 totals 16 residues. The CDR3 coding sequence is TGCAGTGCTAGAGAGACGGGGACAGCGCCTAACTATGGCTACACCTTC. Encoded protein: CSARETGTAPNYGYTF.

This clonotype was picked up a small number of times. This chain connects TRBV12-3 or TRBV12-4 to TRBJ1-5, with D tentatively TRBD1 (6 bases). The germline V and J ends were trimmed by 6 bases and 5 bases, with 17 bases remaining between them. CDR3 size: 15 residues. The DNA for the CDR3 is TGTGCCAGCAGAGTAACCGGGGGGGGCTATCAGCCCCAGCATTTT. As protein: CASRVTGGGYQPQHF.

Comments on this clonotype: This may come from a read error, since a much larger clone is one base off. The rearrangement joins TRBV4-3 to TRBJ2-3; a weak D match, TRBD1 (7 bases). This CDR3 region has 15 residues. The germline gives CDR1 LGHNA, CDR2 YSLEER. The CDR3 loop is CASSFAGQNTDTQSF. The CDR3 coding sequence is TGCGCCAGCAGTTTCGCGGGACAGAACACAGATACGCAGTCTTTT.

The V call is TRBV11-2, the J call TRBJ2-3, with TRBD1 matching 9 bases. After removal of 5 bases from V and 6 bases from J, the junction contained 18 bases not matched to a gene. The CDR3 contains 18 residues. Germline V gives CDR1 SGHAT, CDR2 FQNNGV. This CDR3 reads CASSPAGTGPLDFDTQYF. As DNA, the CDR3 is TGTGCCAGCAGCCCGGCCGGGACAGGGCCTCTAGATTTCGATACGCAGTATTTT.

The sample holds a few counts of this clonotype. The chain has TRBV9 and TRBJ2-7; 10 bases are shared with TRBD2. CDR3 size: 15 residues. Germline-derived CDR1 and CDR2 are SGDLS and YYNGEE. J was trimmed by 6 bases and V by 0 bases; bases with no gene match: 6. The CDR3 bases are TGTGCCAGCAGCGTAGATAATAGCGGGAGGCTCGAGCAGTACTTC. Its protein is CASSVDNSGRLEQYF.

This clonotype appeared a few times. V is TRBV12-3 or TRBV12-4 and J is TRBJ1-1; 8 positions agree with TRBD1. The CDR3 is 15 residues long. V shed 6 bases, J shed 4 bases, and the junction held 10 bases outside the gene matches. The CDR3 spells CASRGQAVKSTEAFF. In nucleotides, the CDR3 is TGTGCCAGCAGGGGACAGGCGGTTAAGAGCACTGAAGCTTTCTTT.

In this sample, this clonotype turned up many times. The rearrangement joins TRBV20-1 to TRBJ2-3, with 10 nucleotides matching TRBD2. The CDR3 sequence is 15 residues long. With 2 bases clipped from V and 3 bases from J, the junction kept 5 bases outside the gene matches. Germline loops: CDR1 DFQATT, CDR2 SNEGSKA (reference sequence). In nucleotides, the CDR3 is TGCAGTGCTAGATCTAGCGGGAGAGAGACAGATACGCAGTATTTT. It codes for CSARSSGRETDTQYF.

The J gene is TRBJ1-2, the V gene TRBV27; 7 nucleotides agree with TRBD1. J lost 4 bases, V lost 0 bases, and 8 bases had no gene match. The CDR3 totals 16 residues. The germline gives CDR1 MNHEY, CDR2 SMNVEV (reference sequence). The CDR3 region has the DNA TGTGCCAGCAGTTTATCTTGGGGACAGAGGGTCTATGGCTACACCTTC. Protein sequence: CASSLSWGQRVYGYTF.

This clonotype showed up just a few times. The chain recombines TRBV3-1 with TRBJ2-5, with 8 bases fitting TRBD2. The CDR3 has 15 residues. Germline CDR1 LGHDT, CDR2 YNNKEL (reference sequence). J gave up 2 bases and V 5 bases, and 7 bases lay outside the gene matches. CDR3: CASSFAGGIQETQYF. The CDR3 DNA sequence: TGTGCCAGCAGCTTCGCGGGAGGTATACAAGAGACCCAGTACTTC.

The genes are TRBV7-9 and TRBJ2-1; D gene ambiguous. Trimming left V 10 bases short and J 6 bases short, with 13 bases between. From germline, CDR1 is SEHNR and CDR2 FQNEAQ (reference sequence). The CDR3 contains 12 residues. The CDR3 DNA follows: TGTGCCACGCAGGCTAGTTTCAATGAGCAGTTCTTC. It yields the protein CATQASFNEQFF.

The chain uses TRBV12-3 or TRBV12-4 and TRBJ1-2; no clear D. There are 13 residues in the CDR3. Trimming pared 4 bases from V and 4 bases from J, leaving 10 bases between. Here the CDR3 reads CASSSGRPYGYTF. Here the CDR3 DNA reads TGTGCCAGCAGTTCCGGACGGCCCTATGGCTACACCTTC.

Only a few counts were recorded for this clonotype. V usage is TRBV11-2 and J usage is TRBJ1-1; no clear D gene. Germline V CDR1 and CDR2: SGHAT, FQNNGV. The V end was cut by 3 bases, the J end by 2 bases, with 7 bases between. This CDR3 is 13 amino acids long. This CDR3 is CASSFRENTEAFF. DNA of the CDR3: TGTGCCAGCAGCTTCAGAGAAAACACTGAAGCTTTCTTT.

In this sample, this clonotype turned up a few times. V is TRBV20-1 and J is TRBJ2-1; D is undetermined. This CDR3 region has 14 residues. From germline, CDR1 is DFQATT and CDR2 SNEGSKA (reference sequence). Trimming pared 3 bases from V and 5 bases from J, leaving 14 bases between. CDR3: CSASRFSGHNEQFF. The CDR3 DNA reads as TGCAGTGCTAGCCGATTTTCGGGCCACAATGAGCAGTTCTTC.

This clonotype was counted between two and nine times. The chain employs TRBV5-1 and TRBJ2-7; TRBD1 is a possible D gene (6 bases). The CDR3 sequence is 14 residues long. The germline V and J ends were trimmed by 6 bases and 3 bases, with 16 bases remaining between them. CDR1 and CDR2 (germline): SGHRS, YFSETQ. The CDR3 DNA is TGCGCCAGCACCGTATCGGTACAGGGCTACGAGCAGTACTTC. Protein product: CASTVSVQGYEQYF.